This T cell receptor beta chain was captured in a study of T cells in Graves' hyperthyroidism and ophthalmopathy. General study results and limits: Blood also held most thyroid clonotypes expanded beyond 0.001.

Trimming removed 3 bases at V and 5 bases at J, with 12 bases between. Germline-derived CDR1 and CDR2 are MDHEN and SYDVKM. This CDR3 has 14 residues. TCR beta CDR3 regions were amplified from RNA. The TCR CDR3 was amplified in a first-round RT-PCR using the HTBI primer set. TCRdb analysed the multiplex PCR reads with MiXCR anew, one entry per CDR3 protein. The sample carries roughly 530,000 distinct CDR3 sequences, approximately 17% recorded once. This clonotype was detected many times. Its matching antigen is unknown. The chain couples TRBV28 to TRBJ2-3; no clear D. The sample consisted of blood. The TCR was taken from a woman aged 18-35 years with Graves' ophthalmopathy. The CDR3 DNA follows: TGTGCCAGCAGTTTTGCGAGAAGGGAAGATACGCAGTATTTT. Translated, it gives CASSFARREDTQYF.